These 5 T cell receptor beta chains came from one sample sequenced in a study of cytomegalovirus exposure and HLA in healthy donors. In the PCR, 60 Vbeta and 13 Jbeta primers were used. Using immunoSEQ multiplex PCR, the repertoire was profiled, and TCRdb retains in-frame clones only, with some absent. Of roughly 200,000 clones listed, about 77% are singletons. The specimen was PBMCs. The receptor source for this set is a woman aged 25 to 39 in good health and CMV-seronegative.

The chain has TRBV9 and TRBJ2-1; 7 positions agree with TRBD2. CDR1 and CDR2 from the germline V gene are SGDLS and YYNGEE. The CDR3 totals 13 residues. V trimming: 7 bases; J trimming: 8 bases; junction bases outside the gene matches: 9. The CDR3 DNA reads as TGTGCCAGCCACGGGACTAACGGCGATGAGCAGTTCTTC. Its translation is CASHGTNGDEQFF.

This clone showed up just a few times. The CDR3 region is CAISDSGAPTEAFF. The DNA of the CDR3 is TGTGCCATCAGTGATAGCGGGGCCCCAACTGAAGCTTTCTTT. The chain links TRBV10-3 to TRBJ1-1; TRBD1 might be the D (5 bases). Trimming shortened V by 3 bases and J by 5 bases, and 13 bases separated the two germline ends. Germline lookup yields CDR1 ENHRY and CDR2 SYGVKD. The CDR3 spans 14 residues.

The V gene is TRBV5-6, the J gene TRBJ2-5; 7 nucleotides line up with TRBD1. The CDR3 spans 18 residues. V shed 1 base, J shed 3 bases, and the junction held 15 bases outside the gene matches. CDR1 and CDR2 from the germline V gene are SGHDT and YYEEEE. DNA of the CDR3: TGTGCCAGCAGCTTGTTCCTTATACACAGGGGTGCTAAAGAGACCCAGTACTTC. This sequence encodes CASSLFLIHRGAKETQYF.

This chain uses TRBV7-9 with TRBJ1-2, with 8 bases that match TRBD1. The J segment lost 7 bases and the V segment lost 0 bases, leaving 7 bases of the junction unmatched. The V gene's germline CDR1 is SEHNR and CDR2 FQNEAQ (reference sequence). The CDR3 is made up of 15 amino acids. The DNA for the CDR3 is TGTGCCAGCAGCTTAGCCCATTCCGGGACAGGTGGCTACACCTTC. Translated: CASSLAHSGTGGYTF.

The chain employs TRBV7-9 and TRBJ1-2; no clear D gene. V lost 7 bases and J 4 bases, leaving 10 bases between the germline ends. The length of the CDR3 is 12 residues. CDR1 is SEHNR, CDR2 FQNEAQ, per germline (reference sequence). The chain's CDR3 is CASTIQVYGYTF. In nucleotides, the CDR3 is TGTGCCAGCACTATCCAGGTCTATGGCTACACCTTC.